This section outlines one T cell receptor beta chain sequence together with its context. These data belong to a study of blood T cell repertoires in COVID-19. About the research overall: COVID-19 samples collected from the United States, Italy and Spain covered acute and convalescent phases.

Libraries were prepared by immunoSEQ multiplex PCR; TCRdb keeps only in-frame clonotypes and omits some of them. The table shows around 190,000 clones, with roughly nine tenths occurring only once. V shed 5 bases and J shed 7 bases, with 17 bases lying between them. The CDR3 contains 14 residues. Per the germline V gene, CDR1 is SEHNR and CDR2 is FQNEAQ (reference sequence). This clonotype was sampled from a man aged 18-30 years who had recovered from COVID-19. Sequencing used peripheral blood. The V and J genes are TRBV7-9 and TRBJ1-2; the D is unclear. The CDR3 sequence: CASSASALAGGYTF. CDR3 in DNA: TGTGCCAGCAGCGCCTCGGCCCTGGCGGGTGGCTACACCTTC.